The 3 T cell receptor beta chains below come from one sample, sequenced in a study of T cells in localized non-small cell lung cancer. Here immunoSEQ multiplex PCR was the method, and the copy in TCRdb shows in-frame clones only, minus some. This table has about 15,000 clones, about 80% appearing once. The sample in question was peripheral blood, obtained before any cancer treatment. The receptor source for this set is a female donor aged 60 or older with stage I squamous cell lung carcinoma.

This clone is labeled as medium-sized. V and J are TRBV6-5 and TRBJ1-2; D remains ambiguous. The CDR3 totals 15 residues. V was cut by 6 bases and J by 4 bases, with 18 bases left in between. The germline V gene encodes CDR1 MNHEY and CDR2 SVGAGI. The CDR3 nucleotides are TGTGCCAGCAGCTCCCTCGAGACCGCGAGCTATGGCTACACCTTC. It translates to CASSSLETASYGYTF.

In DNA form, the CDR3 reads TGCGCCAGCAGCCTCGAGGGTACTTTTTCTGGAAACACCATATATTTT. This codes for CASSLEGTFSGNTIYF. The chain joins TRBV4-1 to TRBJ1-3; D not certain. V lost 4 bases and J 1 base, leaving 14 bases between the germline ends. The CDR3 loop spans 16 amino acids. Germline V gene sequence: CDR1 MGHRA, CDR2 YSYEKL.

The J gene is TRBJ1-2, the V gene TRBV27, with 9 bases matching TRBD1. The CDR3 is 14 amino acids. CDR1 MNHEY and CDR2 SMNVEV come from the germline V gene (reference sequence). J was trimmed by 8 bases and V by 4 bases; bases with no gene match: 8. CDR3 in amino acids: CASSSHGTGKGYTF. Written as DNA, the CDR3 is TGTGCCAGCAGTTCCCACGGGACAGGGAAGGGCTACACCTTC.